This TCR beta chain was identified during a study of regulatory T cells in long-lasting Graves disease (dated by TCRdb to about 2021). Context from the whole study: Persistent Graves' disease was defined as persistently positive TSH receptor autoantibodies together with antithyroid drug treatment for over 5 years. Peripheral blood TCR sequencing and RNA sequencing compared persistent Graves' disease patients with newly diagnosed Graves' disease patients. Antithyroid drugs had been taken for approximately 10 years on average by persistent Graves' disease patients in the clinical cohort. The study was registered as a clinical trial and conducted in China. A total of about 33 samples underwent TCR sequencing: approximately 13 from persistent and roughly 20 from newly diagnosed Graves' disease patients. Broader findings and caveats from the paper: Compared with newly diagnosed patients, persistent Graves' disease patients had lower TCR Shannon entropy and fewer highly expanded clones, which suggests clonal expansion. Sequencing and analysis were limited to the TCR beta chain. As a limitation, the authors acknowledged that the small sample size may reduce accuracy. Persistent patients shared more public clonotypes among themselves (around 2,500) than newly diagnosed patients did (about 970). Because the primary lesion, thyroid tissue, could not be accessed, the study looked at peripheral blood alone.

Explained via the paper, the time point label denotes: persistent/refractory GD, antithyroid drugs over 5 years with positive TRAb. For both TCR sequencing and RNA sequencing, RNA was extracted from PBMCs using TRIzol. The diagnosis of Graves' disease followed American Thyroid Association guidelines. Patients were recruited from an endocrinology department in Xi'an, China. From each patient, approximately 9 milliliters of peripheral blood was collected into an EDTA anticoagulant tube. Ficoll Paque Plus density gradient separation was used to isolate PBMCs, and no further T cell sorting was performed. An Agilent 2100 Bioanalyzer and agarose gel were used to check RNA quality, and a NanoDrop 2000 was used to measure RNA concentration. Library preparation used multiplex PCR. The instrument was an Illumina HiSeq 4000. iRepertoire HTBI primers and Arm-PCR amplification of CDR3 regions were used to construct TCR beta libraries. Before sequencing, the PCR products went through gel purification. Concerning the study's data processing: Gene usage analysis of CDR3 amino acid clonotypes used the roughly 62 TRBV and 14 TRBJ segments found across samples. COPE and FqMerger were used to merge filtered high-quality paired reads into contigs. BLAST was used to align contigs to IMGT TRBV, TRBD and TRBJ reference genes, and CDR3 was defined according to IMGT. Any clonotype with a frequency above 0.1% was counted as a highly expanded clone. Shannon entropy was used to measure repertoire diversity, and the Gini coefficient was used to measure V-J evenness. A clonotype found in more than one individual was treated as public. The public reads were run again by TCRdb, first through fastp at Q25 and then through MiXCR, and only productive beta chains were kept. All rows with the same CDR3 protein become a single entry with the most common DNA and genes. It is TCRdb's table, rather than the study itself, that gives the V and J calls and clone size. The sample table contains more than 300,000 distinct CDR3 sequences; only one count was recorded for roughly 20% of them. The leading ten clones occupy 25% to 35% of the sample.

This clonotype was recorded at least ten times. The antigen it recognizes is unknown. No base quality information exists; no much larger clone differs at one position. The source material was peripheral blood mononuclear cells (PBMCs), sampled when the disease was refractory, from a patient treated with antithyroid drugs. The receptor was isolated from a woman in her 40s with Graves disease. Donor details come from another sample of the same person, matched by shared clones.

The DNA reads as follows: TGTGCCGCGGGTTTGGGGAGTAACTCCTACGAGCAGTACTTC. Its protein product is CAAGLGSNSYEQYF. The chain employs TRBV28 and TRBJ2-7; a tentative D call is TRBD2 (5 bases match). V sheds 11 bases and J sheds 0 bases, leaving 17 bases between their ends. As encoded in the germline V gene, CDR1 is MDHEN while CDR2 is SYDVKM. Including cysteine and phenylalanine, the CDR3 has 14 amino acids. The sequence is cut down to CDR3 DNA, 42 bases in frame from base 1.